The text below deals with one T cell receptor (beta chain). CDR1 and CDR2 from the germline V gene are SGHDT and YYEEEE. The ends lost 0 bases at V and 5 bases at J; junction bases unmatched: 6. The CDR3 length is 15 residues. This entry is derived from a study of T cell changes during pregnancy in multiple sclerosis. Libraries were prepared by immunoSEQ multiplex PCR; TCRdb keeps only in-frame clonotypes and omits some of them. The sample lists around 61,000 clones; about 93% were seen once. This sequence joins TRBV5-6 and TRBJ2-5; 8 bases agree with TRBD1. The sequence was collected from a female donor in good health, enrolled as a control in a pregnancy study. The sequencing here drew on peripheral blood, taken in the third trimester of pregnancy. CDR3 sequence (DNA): TGTGCCAGCAGCTTGGGGCAGGGGGCCCAGGAGACCCAGTACTTC. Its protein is CASSLGQGAQETQYF.